The 6 T cell receptor beta chains in this list originate from one sample, sequenced in a study of Tregs in tolerant kidney transplant recipients. The table came from immunoSEQ multiplex PCR; TCRdb's copy has only in-frame clones and leaves some out. The sample lists about 15,000 clones; nearly 55% were seen once. FACS sorting followed a roughly six-day coculture of CFSE-labeled recipient PBMCs with irradiated graft donor PBMCs. No antigen has been assigned to these receptors. The sequences come from CD4+ T cells from blood cultured with allogeneic cells, collected before the transplant. Receptor source: a human patient who received a combined kidney and bone marrow transplant.

The CDR3 DNA follows: TGTGCCAGCAGTGGCACGGGGAGCCAGGAGACCCAGTACTTC. As protein: CASSGTGSQETQYF. The V call is TRBV2, the J call TRBJ2-5; perhaps TRBD2 as D (5 bases). The CDR3 is made up of 14 amino acids. V lost 4 bases to trimming and J lost 5 bases, with 14 bases between them. Germline V CDR1 and CDR2: SNHLY, FYNNEI. Full variable domain (outside the CDR3, taken from reference TRBV2 and TRBJ2-5): EPEVTQTPSHQVTQMGQEVILRCVPISNHLYFYWYRQILGQKVEFLVSFYNNEISEKSEIFDDQFSVERPDGSNFTLKIRSTKLEDSAMYFCASSGTGSQETQYFGPGTRLLVL.

The chain carries TRBV7-2 and TRBJ2-3, with no clear D. Germline V gene lookup returns CDR1 SGHTA and CDR2 FQGNSA. The CDR3 is 15 residues long. The germline V and J ends were trimmed by 2 bases and 4 bases, with 13 bases remaining between them. DNA for the CDR3: TGTGCCAGCAGCTTATTTTTCCGCGATTCAGATACGCAGTATTTT. Protein: CASSLFFRDSDTQYF.

This chain connects TRBV5-4 to TRBJ2-7, with 9 bases matching TRBD1. The CDR3 covers 12 residues. V dropped 3 bases and J dropped 11; count of bases not matched to a gene: 6. Germline loops: CDR1 SGHNT, CDR2 YYREEE (reference sequence). The CDR3 DNA reads as TGTGCCAGCAGCTCCACCGGACAGGGGAAGTACTTC. It translates to CASSSTGQGKYF.

This clone is medium-sized in the sample. The V gene is TRBV7-2, the J gene TRBJ1-1, with a possible D match to TRBD1 (5 bases). The germline V gene has CDR1 SGHTA and CDR2 FQGNSA. Trimming cost V 5 bases and J 7 bases, with 17 bases left between them. The CDR3 runs to 14 residues. The CDR3 DNA follows: TGTGCCAGCAGCCTTTCGAGACAGTCACTTGAAGCTTTCTTT. Translation gives CASSLSRQSLEAFF.

The rearrangement joins TRBV10-3 to TRBJ1-2; maybe TRBD1 (5 bases). The CDR3 consists of 14 residues. The V gene lost 8 bases and the J gene lost 4 bases, with 17 bases spanning the gap. Per the germline V gene, CDR1 is ENHRY and CDR2 is SYGVKD. The CDR3 coding sequence is TGTGCCATCCCAAATCCAGGGCGCATCTATGGCTACACCTTC. This translates into CAIPNPGRIYGYTF.

The J gene is TRBJ2-5, the V gene TRBV30; 7 nucleotides align to TRBD1. Germline V gives CDR1 GTSNPN, CDR2 SVGIG (reference sequence). The trim removed 2 bases at V and 2 bases at J, leaving 8 bases unmatched. CDR3 length: 15 amino acids. The CDR3 DNA sequence: TGTGCCTGGAGTCCCCTGGACAGGATACAAGAGACCCAGTACTTC. Translation gives CAWSPLDRIQETQYF.